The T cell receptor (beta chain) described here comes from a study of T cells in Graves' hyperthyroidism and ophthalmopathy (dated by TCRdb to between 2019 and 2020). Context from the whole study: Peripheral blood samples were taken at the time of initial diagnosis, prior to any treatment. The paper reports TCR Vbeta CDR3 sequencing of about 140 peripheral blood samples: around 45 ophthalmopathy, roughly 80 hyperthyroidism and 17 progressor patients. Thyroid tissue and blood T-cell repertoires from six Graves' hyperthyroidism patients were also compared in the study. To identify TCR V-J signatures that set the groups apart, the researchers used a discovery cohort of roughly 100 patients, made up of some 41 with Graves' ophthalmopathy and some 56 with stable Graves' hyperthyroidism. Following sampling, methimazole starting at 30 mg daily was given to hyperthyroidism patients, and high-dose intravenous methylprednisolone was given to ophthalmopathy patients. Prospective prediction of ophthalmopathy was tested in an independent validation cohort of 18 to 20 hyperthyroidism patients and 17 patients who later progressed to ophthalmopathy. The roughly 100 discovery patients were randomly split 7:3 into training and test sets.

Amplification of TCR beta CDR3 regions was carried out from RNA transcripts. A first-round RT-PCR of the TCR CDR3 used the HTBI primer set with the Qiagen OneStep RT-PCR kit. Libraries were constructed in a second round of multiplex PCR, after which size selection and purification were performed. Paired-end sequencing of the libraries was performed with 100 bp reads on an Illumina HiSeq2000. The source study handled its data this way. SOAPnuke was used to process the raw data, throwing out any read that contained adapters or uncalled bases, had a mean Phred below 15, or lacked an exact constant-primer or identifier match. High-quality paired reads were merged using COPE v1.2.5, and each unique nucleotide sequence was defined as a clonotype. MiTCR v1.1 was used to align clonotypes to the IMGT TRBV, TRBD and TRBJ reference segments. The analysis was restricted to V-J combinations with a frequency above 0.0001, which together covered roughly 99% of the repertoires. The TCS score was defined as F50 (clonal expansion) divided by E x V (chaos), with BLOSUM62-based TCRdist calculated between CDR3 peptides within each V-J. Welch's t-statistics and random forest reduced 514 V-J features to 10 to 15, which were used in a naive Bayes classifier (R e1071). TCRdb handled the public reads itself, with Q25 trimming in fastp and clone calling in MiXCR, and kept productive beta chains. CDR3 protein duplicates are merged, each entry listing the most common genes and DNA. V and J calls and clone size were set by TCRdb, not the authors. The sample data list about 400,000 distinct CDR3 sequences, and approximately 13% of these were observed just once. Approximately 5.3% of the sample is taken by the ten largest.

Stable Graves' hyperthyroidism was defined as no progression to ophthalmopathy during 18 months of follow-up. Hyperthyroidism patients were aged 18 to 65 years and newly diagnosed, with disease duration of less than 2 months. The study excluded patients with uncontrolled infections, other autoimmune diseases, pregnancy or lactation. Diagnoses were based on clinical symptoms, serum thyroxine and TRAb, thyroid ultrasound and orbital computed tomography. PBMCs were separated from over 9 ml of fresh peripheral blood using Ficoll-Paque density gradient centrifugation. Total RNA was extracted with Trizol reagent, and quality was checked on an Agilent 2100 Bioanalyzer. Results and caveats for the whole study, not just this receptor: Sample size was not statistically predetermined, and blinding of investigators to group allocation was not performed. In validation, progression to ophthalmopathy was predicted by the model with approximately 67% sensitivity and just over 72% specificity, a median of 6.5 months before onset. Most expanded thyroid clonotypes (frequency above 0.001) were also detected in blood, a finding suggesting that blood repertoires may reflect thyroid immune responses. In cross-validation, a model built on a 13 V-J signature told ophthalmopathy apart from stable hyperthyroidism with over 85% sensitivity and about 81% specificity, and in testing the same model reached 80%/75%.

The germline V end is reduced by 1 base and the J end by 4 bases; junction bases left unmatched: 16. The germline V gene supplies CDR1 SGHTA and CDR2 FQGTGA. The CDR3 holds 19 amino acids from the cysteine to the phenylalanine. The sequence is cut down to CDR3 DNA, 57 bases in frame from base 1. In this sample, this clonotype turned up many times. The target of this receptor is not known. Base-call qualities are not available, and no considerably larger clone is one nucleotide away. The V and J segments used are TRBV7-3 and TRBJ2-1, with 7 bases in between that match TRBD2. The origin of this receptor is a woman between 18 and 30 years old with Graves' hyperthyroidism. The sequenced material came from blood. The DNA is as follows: TGTGCCAGCAGCTTAAAGAGGCGGCGAGCAGGACTAGGTTACAATGAGCAGTTCTTC. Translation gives CASSLKRRRAGLGYNEQFF.